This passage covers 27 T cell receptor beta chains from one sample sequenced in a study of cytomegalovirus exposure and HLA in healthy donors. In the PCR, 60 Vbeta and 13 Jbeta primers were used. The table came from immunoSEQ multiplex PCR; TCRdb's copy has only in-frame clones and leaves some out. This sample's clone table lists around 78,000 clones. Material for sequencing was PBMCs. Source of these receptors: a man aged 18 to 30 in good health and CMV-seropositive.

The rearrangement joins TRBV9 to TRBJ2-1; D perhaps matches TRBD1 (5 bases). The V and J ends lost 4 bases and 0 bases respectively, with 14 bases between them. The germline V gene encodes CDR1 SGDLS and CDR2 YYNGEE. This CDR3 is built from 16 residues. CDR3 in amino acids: CASSLRGSSSYNEQFF. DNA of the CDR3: TGTGCCAGCAGCCTTAGGGGCAGTAGCTCCTACAATGAGCAGTTCTTC.

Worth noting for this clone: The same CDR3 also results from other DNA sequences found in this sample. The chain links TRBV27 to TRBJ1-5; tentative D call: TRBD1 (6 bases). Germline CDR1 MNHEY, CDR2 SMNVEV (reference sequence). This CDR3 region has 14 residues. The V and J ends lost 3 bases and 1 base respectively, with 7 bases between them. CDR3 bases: TGTGCCAGCAGTTTTCAGGGGAGCAATCAGCCCCAGCATTTT. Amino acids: CASSFQGSNQPQHF.

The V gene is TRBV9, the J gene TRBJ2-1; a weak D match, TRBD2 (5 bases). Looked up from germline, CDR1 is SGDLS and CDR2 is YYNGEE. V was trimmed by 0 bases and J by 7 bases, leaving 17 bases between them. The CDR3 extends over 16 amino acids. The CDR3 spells CASSVAGWLAGNEQFF. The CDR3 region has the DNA TGTGCCAGCAGCGTAGCGGGGTGGTTAGCTGGGAATGAGCAGTTCTTC.

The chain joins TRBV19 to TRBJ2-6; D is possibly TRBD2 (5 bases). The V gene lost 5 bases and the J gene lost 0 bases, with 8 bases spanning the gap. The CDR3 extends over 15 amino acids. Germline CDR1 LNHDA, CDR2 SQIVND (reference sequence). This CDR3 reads CASSDRDSGANVLTF. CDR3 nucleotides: TGTGCCAGTAGTGACCGGGACTCTGGGGCCAACGTCCTGACTTTC. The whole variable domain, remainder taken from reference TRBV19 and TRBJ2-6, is DGGITQSPKYLFRKEGQNVTLSCEQNLNHDAMYWYRQDPGQGLRLIYYSQIVNDFQKGDIAEGYSVSREKKESFPLTVTSAQKNPTAFYLCASSDRDSGANVLTFGAGSRLTVL.

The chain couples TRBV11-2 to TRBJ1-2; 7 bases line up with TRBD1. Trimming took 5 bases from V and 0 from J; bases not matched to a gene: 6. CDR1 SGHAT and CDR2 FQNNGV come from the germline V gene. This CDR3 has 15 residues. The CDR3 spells CASSPTGQANYGYTF. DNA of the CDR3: TGTGCCAGCAGCCCGACCGGACAGGCTAACTATGGCTACACCTTC.

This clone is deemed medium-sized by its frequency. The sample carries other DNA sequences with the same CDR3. CDR3 protein: CASSGQVSGANVLTF. The CDR3 DNA follows: TGTGCCAGCAGTGGACAGGTTTCTGGGGCCAACGTCCTGACTTTC. The V call is TRBV6-5, the J call TRBJ2-6, with 7 bases that match TRBD1. The CDR3 extends over 15 amino acids. Unmatched junction bases numbered 2, after V lost 5 bases and J lost 1 base. Per the germline V gene, CDR1 is MNHEY and CDR2 is SVGAGI.

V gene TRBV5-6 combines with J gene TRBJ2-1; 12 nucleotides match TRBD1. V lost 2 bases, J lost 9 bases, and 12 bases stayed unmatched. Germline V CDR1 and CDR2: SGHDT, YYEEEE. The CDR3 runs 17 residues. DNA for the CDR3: TGTGCCAGCAGCTTCCGGGACAGGGGGCTCGAACGAAGTGAGCAGTTCTTC. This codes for CASSFRDRGLERSEQFF.

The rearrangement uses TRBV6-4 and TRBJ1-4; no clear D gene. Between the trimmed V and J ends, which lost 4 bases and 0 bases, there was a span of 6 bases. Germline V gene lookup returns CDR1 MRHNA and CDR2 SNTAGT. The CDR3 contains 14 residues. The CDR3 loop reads CASSAGSTNEKLFF. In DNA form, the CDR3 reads TGTGCCAGCAGTGCGGGTTCAACTAATGAAAAACTGTTTTTT.

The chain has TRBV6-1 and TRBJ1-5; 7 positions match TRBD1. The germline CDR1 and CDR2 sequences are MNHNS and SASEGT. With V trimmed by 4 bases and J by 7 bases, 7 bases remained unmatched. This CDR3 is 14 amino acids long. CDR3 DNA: TGTGCCAGCAGTGTTCACAGGGGTTGGCAGCCCCAGCATTTT. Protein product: CASSVHRGWQPQHF.

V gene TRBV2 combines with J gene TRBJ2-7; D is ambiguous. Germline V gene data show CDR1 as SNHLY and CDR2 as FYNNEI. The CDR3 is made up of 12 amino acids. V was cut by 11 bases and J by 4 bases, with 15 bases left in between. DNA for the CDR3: TGTGCCGCGGCGGCATTTATGTACGAGCAGTACTTC. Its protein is CAAAAFMYEQYF.

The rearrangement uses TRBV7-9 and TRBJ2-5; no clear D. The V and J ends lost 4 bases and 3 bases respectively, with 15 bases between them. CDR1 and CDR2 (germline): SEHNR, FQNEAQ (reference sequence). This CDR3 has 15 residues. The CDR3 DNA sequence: TGTGCCAGCAGCTCTTCTAGAAACCCCGAAGAGACCCAGTACTTC. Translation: CASSSSRNPEETQYF. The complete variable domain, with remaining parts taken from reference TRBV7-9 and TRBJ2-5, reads DTGVSQNPRHKITKRGQNVTFRCDPISEHNRLYWYRQTLGQGPEFLTYFQNEAQLEKSRLLSDRFSAERPKGSFSTLEIQRTEQGDSAMYLCASSSSRNPEETQYFGPGTRLLVL.

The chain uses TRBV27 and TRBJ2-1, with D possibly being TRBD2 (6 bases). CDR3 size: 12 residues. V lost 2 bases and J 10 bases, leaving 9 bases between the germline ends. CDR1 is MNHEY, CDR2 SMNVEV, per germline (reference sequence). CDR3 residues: CASSLAGREQFF. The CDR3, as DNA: TGTGCCAGCAGTTTAGCGGGGAGAGAGCAGTTCTTC.

Here the CDR3 DNA reads TGTGCCAGCAGCCATAGGGGGACTAGCGTCAGGGAGACCCAGTACTTC. This codes for CASSHRGTSVRETQYF. The chain is built from TRBV7-2 and TRBJ2-5; 10 nucleotides agree with TRBD2. Unmatched junction bases numbered 11, after V lost 5 bases and J lost 5 bases. The CDR3 is made up of 16 amino acids. Germline loops: CDR1 SGHTA, CDR2 FQGNSA.

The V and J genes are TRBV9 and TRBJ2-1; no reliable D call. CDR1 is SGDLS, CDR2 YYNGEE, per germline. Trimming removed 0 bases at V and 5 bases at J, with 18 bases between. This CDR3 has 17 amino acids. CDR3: CASSVEAPLGADNEQFF. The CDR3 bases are TGTGCCAGCAGCGTAGAAGCTCCACTGGGCGCCGACAATGAGCAGTTCTTC.

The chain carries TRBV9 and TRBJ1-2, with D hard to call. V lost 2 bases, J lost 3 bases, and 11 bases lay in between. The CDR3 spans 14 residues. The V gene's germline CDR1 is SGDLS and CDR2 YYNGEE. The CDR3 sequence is CASSVDGRDYGYTF. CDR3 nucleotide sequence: TGTGCCAGCAGCGTTGACGGGCGGGACTATGGCTACACCTTC.

The CDR3 spells CASAHREFHYEQYF. CDR3 DNA: TGTGCTAGTGCTCACAGGGAGTTCCACTACGAGCAGTACTTC. The chain employs TRBV12-5 and TRBJ2-7; D possibly corresponds to TRBD1 (6 bases). CDR3 size: 14 residues. The ends were cut back, 7 bases at V and 3 bases at J, with 16 bases in the middle. Germline V gives CDR1 LGHNT, CDR2 FRNRAP.

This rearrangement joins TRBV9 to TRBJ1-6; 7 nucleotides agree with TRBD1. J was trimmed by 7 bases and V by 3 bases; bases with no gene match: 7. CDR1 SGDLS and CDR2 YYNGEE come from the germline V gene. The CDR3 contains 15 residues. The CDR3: CASSAEQGTNSPLHF. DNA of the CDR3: TGTGCCAGCAGCGCCGAACAGGGGACCAATTCACCCCTCCACTTT.

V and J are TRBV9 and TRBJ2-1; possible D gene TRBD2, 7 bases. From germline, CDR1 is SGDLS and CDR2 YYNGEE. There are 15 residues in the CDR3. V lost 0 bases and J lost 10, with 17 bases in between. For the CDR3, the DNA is TGTGCCAGCAGCGTAGCGGGGGGCCTTTCAGAGGAGCAGTTCTTC. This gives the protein CASSVAGGLSEEQFF.

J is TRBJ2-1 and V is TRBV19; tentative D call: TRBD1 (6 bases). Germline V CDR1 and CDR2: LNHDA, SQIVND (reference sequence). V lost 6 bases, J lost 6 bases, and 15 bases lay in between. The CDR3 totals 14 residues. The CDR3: CASSVGGQLNEQFF. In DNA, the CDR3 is TGTGCCAGTAGCGTTGGGGGCCAACTCAATGAGCAGTTCTTC. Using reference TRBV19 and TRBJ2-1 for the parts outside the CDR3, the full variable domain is DGGITQSPKYLFRKEGQNVTLSCEQNLNHDAMYWYRQDPGQGLRLIYYSQIVNDFQKGDIAEGYSVSREKKESFPLTVTSAQKNPTAFYLCASSVGGQLNEQFFGPGTRLTVL.

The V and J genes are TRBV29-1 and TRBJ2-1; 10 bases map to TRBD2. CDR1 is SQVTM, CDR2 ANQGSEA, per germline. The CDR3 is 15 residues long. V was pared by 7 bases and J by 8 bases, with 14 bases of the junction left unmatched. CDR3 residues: CSARGGLAGDDEQFF. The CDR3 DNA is TGCAGCGCCCGGGGGGGCCTAGCGGGAGACGATGAGCAGTTCTTC.

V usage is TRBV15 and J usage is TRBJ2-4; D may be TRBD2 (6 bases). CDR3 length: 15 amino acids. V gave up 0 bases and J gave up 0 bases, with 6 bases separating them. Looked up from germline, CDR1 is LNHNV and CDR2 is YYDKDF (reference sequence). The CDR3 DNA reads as TGTGCCACCAGCAGAGAGCGGGAAGCCAAAAACATTCAGTACTTC. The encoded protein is CATSREREAKNIQYF.

DNA for the CDR3: TGTGCCAGCAGCTTAGAGCCAGCGGGAGTCTCCTACGAGCAGTACTTC. This codes for CASSLEPAGVSYEQYF. This chain connects TRBV7-9 to TRBJ2-7, with 8 bases that match TRBD2. V dropped 1 base and J dropped 0; count of bases not matched to a gene: 5. Germline-derived CDR1 and CDR2 are SEHNR and FQNEAQ (reference sequence). CDR3 length: 16 residues.

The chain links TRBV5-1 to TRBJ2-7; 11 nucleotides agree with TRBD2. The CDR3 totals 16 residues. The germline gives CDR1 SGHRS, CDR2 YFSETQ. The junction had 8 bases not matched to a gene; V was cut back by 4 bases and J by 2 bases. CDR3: CASSATSGSSPYEQYF. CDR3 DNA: TGCGCCAGCAGCGCCACTAGCGGGAGTTCCCCCTACGAGCAGTACTTC.

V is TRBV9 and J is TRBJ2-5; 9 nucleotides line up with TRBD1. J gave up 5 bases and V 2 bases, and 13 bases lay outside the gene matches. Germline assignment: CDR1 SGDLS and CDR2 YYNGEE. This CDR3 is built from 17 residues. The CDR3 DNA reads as TGTGCCAGCAGCGTGGGGGCGCAGGGACAGGGTGGGGAGACCCAGTACTTC. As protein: CASSVGAQGQGGETQYF.

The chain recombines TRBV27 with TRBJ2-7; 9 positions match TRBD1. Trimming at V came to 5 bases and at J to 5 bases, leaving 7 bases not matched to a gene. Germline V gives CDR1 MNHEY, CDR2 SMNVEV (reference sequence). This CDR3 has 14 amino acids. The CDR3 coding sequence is TGTGCCAGCAGTGGGACAGGGTATCCCCACGAGCAGTACTTC. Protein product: CASSGTGYPHEQYF.

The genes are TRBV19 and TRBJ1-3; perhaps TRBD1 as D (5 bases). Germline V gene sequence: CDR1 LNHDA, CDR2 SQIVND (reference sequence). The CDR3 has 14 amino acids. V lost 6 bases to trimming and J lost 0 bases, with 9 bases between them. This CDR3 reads CASSREISGNTIYF. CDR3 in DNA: TGTGCCAGTAGCAGGGAAATCTCTGGAAACACCATATATTTT.

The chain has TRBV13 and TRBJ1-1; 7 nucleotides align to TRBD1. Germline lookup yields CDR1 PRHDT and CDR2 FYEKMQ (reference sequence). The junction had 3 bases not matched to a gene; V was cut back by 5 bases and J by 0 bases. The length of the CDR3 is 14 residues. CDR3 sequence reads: CASSQTGLNTEAFF. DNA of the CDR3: TGTGCCAGCAGCCAGACAGGGCTGAACACTGAAGCTTTCTTT. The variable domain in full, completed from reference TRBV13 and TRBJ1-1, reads AAGVIQSPRHLIKEKRETATLKCYPIPRHDTVYWYQQGPGQDPQFLISFYEKMQSDKGSIPDRFSAQQFSDYHSELNMSSLELGDSALYFCASSQTGLNTEAFFGQGTRLTVV.